The 18 T cell receptor beta chains in this list originate from one sample, sequenced in a study of blood T cell repertoires in COVID-19. Sequencing used immunoSEQ multiplex PCR; TCRdb keeps in-frame clones, though not all of them. The sample consists of around 75,000 clones, 84% of them appearing once. Sequenced sample: peripheral blood. These receptors were taken from a man between 45 and 60 years old with COVID-19, enrolled during active disease.

This clone was detected once. The chain has TRBV4-1 and TRBJ1-5; possible D gene TRBD1, 5 bases. The CDR3 is 16 amino acids. Trimming cost V 1 base and J 1 base, with 11 bases left between them. CDR1 is MGHRA and CDR2 is YSYEKL in the germline V gene. The CDR3 loop reads CASSQVSGGSNQPQHF. CDR3 sequence (DNA): TGCGCCAGCAGCCAAGTTTCCGGGGGGAGCAATCAGCCCCAGCATTTT.

The chain's CDR3 is CASSFISGGTETQYF. In DNA, the CDR3 is TGTGCCAGCAGCTTTATTAGCGGGGGGACAGAGACCCAGTACTTC. The genes are TRBV5-4 and TRBJ2-5; 10 nucleotides align to TRBD2. The CDR3 is 15 amino acids. Germline loops: CDR1 SGHNT, CDR2 YYREEE (reference sequence). V shed 2 bases and J 4 bases; nucleotides not matched to a gene: 5.

V is TRBV6-5 and J is TRBJ2-7; 8 nucleotides match TRBD2. The V and J ends lost 0 bases and 1 base, in that order; junction bases with no gene match: 2. Germline V gives CDR1 MNHEY, CDR2 SVGAGI. There are 15 residues in the CDR3. CDR3 in DNA: TGTGCCAGCAGTTACTCAACTAGCGGATCCTACGAGCAGTACTTC. Encoded protein: CASSYSTSGSYEQYF.

The chain links TRBV10-1 to TRBJ2-1, with 8 positions matching TRBD2. Germline values: CDR1 WNHNN, CDR2 SYGVQD (reference sequence). J gave up 5 bases and V 6 bases, and 9 bases lay outside the gene matches. The CDR3 runs 15 residues. CDR3 in amino acids: CASRDSGAFHNEQFF. The CDR3, as DNA: TGCGCCAGCAGGGATAGCGGGGCCTTTCACAATGAGCAGTTCTTC.

This chain connects TRBV7-6 to TRBJ1-1; TRBD1 matches 11 bases. V lost 5 bases to trimming and J lost 3 bases; unmatched junction nucleotides: 5. The CDR3 has 15 amino acids. Germline CDR1 and CDR2: SGHVS and FNYEAQ. The CDR3 nucleotides read TGTGCCAGCAGCCTGCAGGGACAGGGGGACACTGAAGCTTTCTTT. It is translated as CASSLQGQGDTEAFF.

This chain links TRBV30 with TRBJ1-6; TRBD1 agrees at 7 bases. V was pared by 2 bases and J by 6 bases, with 1 base of the junction left unmatched. The CDR3 loop spans 13 amino acids. Germline loops: CDR1 GTSNPN, CDR2 SVGIG (reference sequence). The DNA of the CDR3 is TGTGCCTGGAGTCGGGACAGTAATTCACCCCTCCACTTT. Translated, it gives CAWSRDSNSPLHF. Full variable domain (remainder filled in from reference TRBV30 and TRBJ1-6): SQTIHQWPATLVQPVGSPLSLECTVEGTSNPNLYWYRQAAGRGLQLLFYSVGIGQISSEVPQNLSASRPQDRQFILSSKKLLLSDSGFYLCAWSRDSNSPLHFGNGTRLTVT.

The rearrangement uses TRBV2 and TRBJ2-2; 10 positions match TRBD2. This CDR3 comprises 16 residues. Germline V lookup: CDR1 SNHLY, CDR2 FYNNEI. V trimming: 6 bases; J trimming: 2 bases; junction bases outside the gene matches: 6. CDR3 coding DNA: TGTGCCAGCAGCGTAAGACTAGCGGGCAACACCGGGGAGCTGTTTTTT. Translating it yields CASSVRLAGNTGELFF.

J is TRBJ2-7 and V is TRBV10-2; D remains unclear. V lost 0 bases and J lost 2, with 11 bases in between. The CDR3 runs to 15 residues. Germline V gene data show CDR1 as WSHSY and CDR2 as SAAADI. In nucleotides, the CDR3 is TGCGCCAGCAGTGAGTCGACGTGGAGAACCTACGAGCAGTACTTC. Translation gives CASSESTWRTYEQYF.

This clone has a handful of counts. The V call is TRBV2, the J call TRBJ2-5; D perhaps matches TRBD1 (5 bases). V lost 6 bases and J 1 base, leaving 12 bases between the germline ends. The V gene's germline CDR1 is SNHLY and CDR2 FYNNEI. The CDR3 covers 14 residues. DNA for the CDR3: TGTGCCAGCAGCGGCCAGGGTGGCCAAGAGACCCAGTACTTC. It is translated as CASSGQGGQETQYF.

V is TRBV24-1 and J is TRBJ1-5; 7 nucleotides match TRBD1. The CDR3 is made up of 13 amino acids. The germline CDR1 and CDR2 sequences are KGHDR and SFDVKD. V was pared by 11 bases and J by 3 bases, with 6 bases of the junction left unmatched. The CDR3 nucleotides read TGTGCCATCCAGGGACAGCACAATCAGCCCCAGCATTTT. It codes for CAIQGQHNQPQHF.

This rearrangement joins TRBV19 to TRBJ1-1; the D gene is possibly TRBD1 (6 bases). The CDR3 contains 15 residues. The V end lost 7 bases, the J end lost 10 bases, and 25 bases lay between the germline ends. Germline V gene sequence: CDR1 LNHDA, CDR2 SQIVND (reference sequence). The chain's CDR3 is CASITDRDGLSGAFF. CDR3 in DNA: TGTGCCAGTATTACGGACAGAGATGGGTTAAGCGGAGCTTTCTTT.

This chain joins TRBV6-6 and TRBJ2-7, with D tentatively TRBD2 (6 bases). Germline V gives CDR1 MNHNY, CDR2 SVGAGI (reference sequence). V dropped 3 bases and J dropped 5 bases, with 17 bases sitting between them. The CDR3 spans 15 residues. CDR3 sequence (DNA): TGTGCCAGCAGTTATCTACTCCAGGGAGGTGACGAGCAGTACTTC. Translation: CASSYLLQGGDEQYF.

The chain carries TRBV5-6 and TRBJ1-5, with 7 positions matching TRBD1. J lost 0 bases, V lost 1 base, and 1 base had no gene match. CDR3 length: 15 residues. Germline V CDR1 and CDR2: SGHDT, YYEEEE. CDR3 protein: CASSLKGASNQPQHF. DNA of the CDR3: TGTGCCAGCAGCTTGAAGGGGGCTAGCAATCAGCCCCAGCATTTT.

This clone was found once. J is TRBJ1-1 and V is TRBV10-3; a possible D gene is TRBD1 (5 bases). Trimming took 7 bases from V and 1 from J, leaving 13 bases between them. The CDR3 has 14 amino acids. Germline V gene lookup returns CDR1 ENHRY and CDR2 SYGVKD. The CDR3 protein is CAIKTEQENTEAFF. The CDR3 bases are TGTGCCATCAAGACAGAGCAGGAGAACACTGAAGCTTTCTTT.

The chain uses TRBV9 and TRBJ2-4; D uncertain. The ends were cut back, 3 bases at V and 6 bases at J, with 13 bases in the middle. Germline CDR1 reads SGDLS; CDR2 reads YYNGEE. The length of the CDR3 is 14 residues. The CDR3 loop reads CASSAPEEPNIQYF. CDR3 DNA sequence: TGTGCCAGCAGCGCACCTGAGGAACCAAACATTCAGTACTTC.

There are a few counts of this clone. This chain links TRBV5-4 with TRBJ2-4; a possible D gene is TRBD1 (5 bases). In germline, CDR1 is SGHNT, CDR2 YYREEE (reference sequence). Trimming cost V 0 bases and J 10 bases, with 14 bases left between them. The CDR3 is 14 amino acids. CDR3 nucleotide sequence: TGTGCCAGCAGCTTGGGACAGCTCCAAGGAATTCAGTACTTC. Encoded protein: CASSLGQLQGIQYF.

Here the CDR3 reads CASSQAERLGTDTQYF. The CDR3 DNA reads as TGTGCCAGCAGCCAAGCTGAGCGCCTCGGCACAGATACGCAGTATTTT. The chain employs TRBV3-1 (or the pseudogene TRBV3-2) and TRBJ2-3; D gene ambiguous. V was trimmed by 1 base and J by 1 base, leaving 12 bases between them. Germline lookup yields CDR1 LGHDT and CDR2 YNNKEL (reference sequence). This CDR3 is built from 16 residues.

This clone was picked up a small number of times. V is TRBV9 and J is TRBJ2-3; 10 nucleotides line up with TRBD2. CDR1 is SGDLS and CDR2 is YYNGEE in the germline V gene. The CDR3 runs to 18 residues. V was pared by 1 base and J by 7 bases, with 15 bases of the junction left unmatched. DNA of the CDR3: TGTGCCAGCAGCGTATCGGTTAGCGGGGGGTTCACCGGTAATACGCAGTATTTT. Protein sequence: CASSVSVSGGFTGNTQYF.